Listed below are T cell receptor beta chains from one sample, sequenced in a study of T cells in localized non-small cell lung cancer. Clones were read by immunoSEQ multiplex PCR, and TCRdb kept only the in-frame ones, dropping some. Of 50,000 to 60,000 clones listed, around 87% are singletons. This specimen was PBMCs, taken before any cancer treatment. The origin of the receptors is a female donor with stage II lung adenocarcinoma. The CDR3 runs from the conserved cysteine through the conserved F or W. The D gene is left open where the match is weak. Clone size is given for some rows only: seen once, a few or many times, or a class if the clone is expanded.

d_call: .
v_call: TRBV19
j_call: TRBJ2-3
clone_size: .
cdr3_nt: TGTGCCACCTCAGGCCGGAACGGGGGCGAGGGGGATACGCAGTATTTT
cdr3_aa: CATSGRNGGEGDTQYF

d_call: .
v_call: TRBV7-9
j_call: TRBJ2-7
clone_size: .
cdr3_nt: TGTGCCAGCAGCTCACGAGGGGGTACCTACGAGCAGTACTTC
cdr3_aa: CASSSRGGTYEQYF

d_call: TRBD2
v_call: TRBV6-6
j_call: TRBJ2-3
clone_size: once
cdr3_nt: TGTGCCAGCAGTTACGGTCGGGTAGCGGGGGGGGATACGCAGTATTTT
cdr3_aa: CASSYGRVAGGDTQYF

d_call: .
v_call: TRBV2
j_call: TRBJ2-7
clone_size: .
cdr3_nt: TGTGCCAACCTACAGTCTCCGGCAGGGTCCTACGAGCAGTACTTC
cdr3_aa: CANLQSPAGSYEQYF

d_call: TRBD1
v_call: TRBV15
j_call: TRBJ2-5
clone_size: .
cdr3_nt: TGTGCCACCAGTTCCCGACAGGGGGGCGAGACCCAGTACTTC
cdr3_aa: CATSSRQGGETQYF

d_call: TRBD1
v_call: TRBV18
j_call: TRBJ2-7
clone_size: .
cdr3_nt: TGTGCCAGCTCACCCGGACAGGCCGTCTCCTACGAGCAGTACTTC
cdr3_aa: CASSPGQAVSYEQYF

d_call: .
v_call: TRBV7-2
j_call: TRBJ2-7
clone_size: few
cdr3_nt: TGTGCCAGCAGCTCCCCGGGACGGTCCTACGAGCAGTACTTC
cdr3_aa: CASSSPGRSYEQYF

d_call: .
v_call: TRBV19
j_call: TRBJ1-6
clone_size: .
cdr3_nt: TGTGCCAGTAGTCATATAAAGGGCTTAACACGAGTCCTCCCAGTTGGTTATAATTCACCCCTCCACTTT
cdr3_aa: CASSHIKGLTRVLPVGYNSPLHF

d_call: TRBD2
v_call: TRBV6-5
j_call: TRBJ2-7
clone_size: .
cdr3_nt: TGTGCCAGCAGTTCTCAAGGGCGGGGGGCCTACGAGCAGTACTTC
cdr3_aa: CASSSQGRGAYEQYF

d_call: .
v_call: TRBV7-9
j_call: TRBJ2-4
clone_size: .
cdr3_nt: TGTGCCAGCAGCAATCCTTTCTTAGGGAACATTCAGTACTTC
cdr3_aa: CASSNPFLGNIQYF

d_call: .
v_call: TRBV11-1
j_call: TRBJ1-1
clone_size: .
cdr3_nt: TGTGCCAGCAGCTTTGGGACCACTGAAGCTTTCTTT
cdr3_aa: CASSFGTTEAFF

d_call: .
v_call: TRBV5-1
j_call: TRBJ1-1
clone_size: once
cdr3_nt: TGCGCCAGCAGCTTGCAGACTTTGAACACTGAAGCTTTCTTT
cdr3_aa: CASSLQTLNTEAFF